The T cell receptor (beta chain) under discussion was sequenced for a study of PD-L1 blockade in urothelial cancer. Overall study context: Study patients had been treated with 0 to 3 previous chemotherapy regimens.

Trimming cost V 11 bases and J 0 bases; bases outside gene matches: 4. The CDR3 extends over 13 amino acids. Clones were read by immunoSEQ multiplex PCR, and TCRdb kept only the in-frame ones, dropping some. This sample has about 84,000 clones, with more than 90% found just once. The receptor comes from a man aged 60 to 69 with urothelial cancer. The input for sequencing was PBMCs, taken around atezolizumab (anti-PD-L1) treatment. The chain uses TRBV23-1 and TRBJ2-7, with 10 bases matching TRBD1. TRBV23-1 is placed among ORFs of uncertain function. The CDR3 region has the DNA TGCGCCTTCCGGGACAGGGGCTCCTACGAGCAGTACTTC. Its translation is CAFRDRGSYEQYF.